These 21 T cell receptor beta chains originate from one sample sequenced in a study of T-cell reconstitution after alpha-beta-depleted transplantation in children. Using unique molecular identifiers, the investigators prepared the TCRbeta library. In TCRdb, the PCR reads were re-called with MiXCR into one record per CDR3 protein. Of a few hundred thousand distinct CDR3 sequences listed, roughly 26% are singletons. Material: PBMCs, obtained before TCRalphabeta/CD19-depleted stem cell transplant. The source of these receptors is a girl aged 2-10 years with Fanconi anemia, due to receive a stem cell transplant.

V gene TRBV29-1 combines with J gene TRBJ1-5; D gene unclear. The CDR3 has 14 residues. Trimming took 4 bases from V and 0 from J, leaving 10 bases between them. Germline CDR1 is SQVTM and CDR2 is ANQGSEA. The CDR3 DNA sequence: TGCAGCGTTGGATGGGGAGGTAGCAATCAGCCCCAGCATTTT. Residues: CSVGWGGSNQPQHF.

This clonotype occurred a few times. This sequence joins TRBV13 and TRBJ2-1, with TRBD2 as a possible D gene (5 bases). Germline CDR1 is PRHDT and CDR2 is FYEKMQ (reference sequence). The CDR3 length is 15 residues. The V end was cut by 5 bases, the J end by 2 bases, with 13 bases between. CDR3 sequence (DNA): TGTGCCAGCAGCCTACCAAGGGAGACCTACAATGAGCAGTTCTTC. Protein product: CASSLPRETYNEQFF.

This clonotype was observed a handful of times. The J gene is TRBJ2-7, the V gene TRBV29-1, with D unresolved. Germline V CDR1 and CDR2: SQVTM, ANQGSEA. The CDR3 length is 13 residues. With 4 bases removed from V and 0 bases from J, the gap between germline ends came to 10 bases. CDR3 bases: TGCAGCGTTGCATACGTAGCCTCCTACGAGCAGTACTTC. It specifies CSVAYVASYEQYF.

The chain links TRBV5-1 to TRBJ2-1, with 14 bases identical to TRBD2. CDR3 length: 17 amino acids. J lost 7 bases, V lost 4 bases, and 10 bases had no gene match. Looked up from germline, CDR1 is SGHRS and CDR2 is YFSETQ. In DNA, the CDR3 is TGCGCCAGCAGCCCCATGACTAGCGGGAGGGCCGAAAATGAGCAGTTCTTC. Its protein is CASSPMTSGRAENEQFF.

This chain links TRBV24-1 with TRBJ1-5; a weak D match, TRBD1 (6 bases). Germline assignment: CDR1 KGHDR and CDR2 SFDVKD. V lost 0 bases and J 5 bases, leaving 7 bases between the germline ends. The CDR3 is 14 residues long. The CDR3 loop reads CATSDLAGDQPQHF. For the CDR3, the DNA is TGTGCCACCAGTGATTTGGCAGGGGATCAGCCCCAGCATTTT.

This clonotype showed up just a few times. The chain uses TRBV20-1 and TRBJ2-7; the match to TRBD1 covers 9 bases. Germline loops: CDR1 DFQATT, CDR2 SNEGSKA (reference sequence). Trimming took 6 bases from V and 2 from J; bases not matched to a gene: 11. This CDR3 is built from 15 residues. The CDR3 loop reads CSAAARDRVAYEQYF. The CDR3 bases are TGCAGTGCCGCAGCACGGGACAGGGTGGCCTACGAGCAGTACTTC.

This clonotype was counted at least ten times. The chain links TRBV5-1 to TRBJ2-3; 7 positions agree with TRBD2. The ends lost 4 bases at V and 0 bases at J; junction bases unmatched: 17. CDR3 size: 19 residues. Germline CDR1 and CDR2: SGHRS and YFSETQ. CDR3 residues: CASSKAPGLPLHSTDTQYF. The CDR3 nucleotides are TGCGCCAGCAGCAAAGCACCGGGACTACCTCTTCATAGCACAGATACGCAGTATTTT.

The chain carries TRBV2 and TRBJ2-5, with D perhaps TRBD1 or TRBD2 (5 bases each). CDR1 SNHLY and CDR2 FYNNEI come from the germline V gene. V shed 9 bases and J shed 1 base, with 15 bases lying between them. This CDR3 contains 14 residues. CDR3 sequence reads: CARGVTVAQETQYF. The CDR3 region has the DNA TGTGCCAGGGGGGTAACCGTCGCCCAAGAGACCCAGTACTTC.

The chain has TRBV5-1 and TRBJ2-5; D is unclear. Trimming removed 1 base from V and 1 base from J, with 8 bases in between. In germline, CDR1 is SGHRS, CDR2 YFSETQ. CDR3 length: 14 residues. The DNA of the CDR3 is TGCGCCAGCAGCTTGACGAGCCCCCAAGAGACCCAGTACTTC. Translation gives CASSLTSPQETQYF. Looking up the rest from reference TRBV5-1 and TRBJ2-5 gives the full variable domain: KAGVTQTPRYLIKTRGQQVTLSCSPISGHRSVSWYQQTPGQGLQFLFEYFSETQRNKGNFPGRFSGRQFSNSRSEMNVSTLELGDSALYLCASSLTSPQETQYFGPGTRLLVL.

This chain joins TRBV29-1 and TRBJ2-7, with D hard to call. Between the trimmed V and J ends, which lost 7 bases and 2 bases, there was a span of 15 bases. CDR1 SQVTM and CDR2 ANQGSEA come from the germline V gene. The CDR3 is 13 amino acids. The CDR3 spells CSARSATTYEQYF. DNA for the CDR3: TGCAGCGCTAGGTCGGCAACAACCTACGAGCAGTACTTC.

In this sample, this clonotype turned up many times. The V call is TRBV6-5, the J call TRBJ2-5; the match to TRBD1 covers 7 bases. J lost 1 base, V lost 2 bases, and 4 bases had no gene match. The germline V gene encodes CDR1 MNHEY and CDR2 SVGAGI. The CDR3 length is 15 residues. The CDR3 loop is CASSYLDRRQETQYF. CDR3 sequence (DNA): TGTGCCAGCAGTTACCTGGACAGGCGCCAAGAGACCCAGTACTTC.

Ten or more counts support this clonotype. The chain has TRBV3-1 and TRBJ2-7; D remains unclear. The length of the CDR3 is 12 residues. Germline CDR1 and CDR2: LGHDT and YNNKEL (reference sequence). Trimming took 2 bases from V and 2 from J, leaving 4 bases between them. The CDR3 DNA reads TGTGCCAGCAGCCAAACCCCCTACGAGCAGTACTTC. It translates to CASSQTPYEQYF.

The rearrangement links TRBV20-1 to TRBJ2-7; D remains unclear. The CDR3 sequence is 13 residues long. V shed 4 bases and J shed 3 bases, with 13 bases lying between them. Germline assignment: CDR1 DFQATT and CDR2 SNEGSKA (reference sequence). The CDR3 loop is CSANEAPNYEQYF. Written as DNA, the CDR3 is TGCAGTGCTAATGAGGCACCCAACTACGAGCAGTACTTC.

The CDR3 DNA is TGTGCCAGCAGCTCCGAAACGGAGACCCAAGAGACCCAGTACTTC. Its protein product is CASSSETETQETQYF. The chain uses TRBV7-6 and TRBJ2-5, with D uncertain. CDR1 is SGHVS and CDR2 is FNYEAQ in the germline V gene. CDR3 length: 15 residues. Deletions cut 4 bases from V and 1 base from J, with 13 bases between.

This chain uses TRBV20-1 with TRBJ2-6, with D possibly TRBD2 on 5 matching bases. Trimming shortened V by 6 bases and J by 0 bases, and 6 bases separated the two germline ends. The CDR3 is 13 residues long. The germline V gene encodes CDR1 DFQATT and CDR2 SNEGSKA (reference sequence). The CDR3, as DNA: TGCAGTGCCCGGGGCTCTGGGGCCAACGTCCTGACTTTC. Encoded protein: CSARGSGANVLTF.

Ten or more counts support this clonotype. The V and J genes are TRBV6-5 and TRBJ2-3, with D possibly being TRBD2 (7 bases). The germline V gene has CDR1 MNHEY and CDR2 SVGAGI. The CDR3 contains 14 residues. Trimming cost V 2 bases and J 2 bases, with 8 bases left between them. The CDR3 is CASSYAGATDTQYF. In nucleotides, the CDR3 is TGTGCCAGCAGTTACGCGGGGGCCACAGATACGCAGTATTTT.

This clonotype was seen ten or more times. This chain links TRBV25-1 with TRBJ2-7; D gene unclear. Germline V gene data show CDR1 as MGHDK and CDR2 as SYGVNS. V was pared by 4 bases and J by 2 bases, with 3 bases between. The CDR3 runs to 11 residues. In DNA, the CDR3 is TGTGCCAGCAGTGCGACCTACGAGCAGTACTTC. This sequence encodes CASSATYEQYF.

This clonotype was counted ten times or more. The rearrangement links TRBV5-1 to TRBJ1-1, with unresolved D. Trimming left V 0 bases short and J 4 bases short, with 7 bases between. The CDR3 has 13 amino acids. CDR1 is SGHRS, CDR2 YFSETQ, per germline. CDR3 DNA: TGCGCCAGCAGCTTGGGATCCCGCACTGAAGCTTTCTTT. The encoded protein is CASSLGSRTEAFF. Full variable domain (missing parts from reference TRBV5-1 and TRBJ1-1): KAGVTQTPRYLIKTRGQQVTLSCSPISGHRSVSWYQQTPGQGLQFLFEYFSETQRNKGNFPGRFSGRQFSNSRSEMNVSTLELGDSALYLCASSLGSRTEAFFGQGTRLTVV.

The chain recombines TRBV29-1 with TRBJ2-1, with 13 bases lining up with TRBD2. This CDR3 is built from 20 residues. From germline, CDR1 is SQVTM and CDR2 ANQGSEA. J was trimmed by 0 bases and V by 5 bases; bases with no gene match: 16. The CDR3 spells CSVRRKPGLAGHSSYNEQFF. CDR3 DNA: TGCAGCGTTCGGAGAAAACCGGGACTAGCGGGACACAGCTCCTACAATGAGCAGTTCTTC.

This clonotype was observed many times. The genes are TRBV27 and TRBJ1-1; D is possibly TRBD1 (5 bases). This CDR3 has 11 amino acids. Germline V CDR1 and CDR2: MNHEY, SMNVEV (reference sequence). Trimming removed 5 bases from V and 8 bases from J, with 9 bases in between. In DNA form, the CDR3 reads TGTGCCAGCAGTGGGACTTCCGAAGCTTTCTTT. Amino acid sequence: CASSGTSEAFF.

The CDR3 DNA sequence: TGTGCCAGCAACATTCCCCGACCCCAAGGAGGTGAGACCCAGTACTTC. This translates into CASNIPRPQGGETQYF. V gene TRBV28 combines with J gene TRBJ2-5; tentatively, D is TRBD2 (5 bases). Trimming took off 7 bases at V and 5 bases at J, with 23 bases between the two ends. In germline, CDR1 is MDHEN, CDR2 SYDVKM. This CDR3 comprises 16 residues.